Shown below are 5 T cell receptor beta chains from a single sample sequenced in a study of T cells after yellow fever vaccination (dated by TCRdb to the late 2010s). The treatment or condition label, read with the paper, signifies: live attenuated yellow fever vaccine strain. Library preparation used 5' RACE. The reads were generated on an Illumina HiSeq 2500. TCRdb ran its own pipeline on the public reads, namely fastp trimming at Q25 and MiXCR clone calling, and kept in-frame beta chains. Under each unique CDR3 protein, matching rows form one entry showing the most common genes and DNA. For this sample the table gives under 700,000 distinct CDR3 sequences, of which less than 20% were detected only once. Approximately 15% of the sample lies in the top ten. This specimen was PBMCs, taken 4 to 5 days after the first yellow fever vaccination. These receptors were taken from a man younger than 30 who received the YFV17D yellow fever vaccine.

V usage is TRBV4-1 and J usage is TRBJ1-4; the match to TRBD1 covers 10 bases. Trimming at V came to 0 bases and at J to 7 bases, leaving 11 bases not matched to a gene. This CDR3 spans 18 amino acids. Germline-derived CDR1 and CDR2 are MGHRA and YSYEKL. The CDR3 loop is CASSQERGDRGAVEKLFF. In DNA, the CDR3 is TGCGCCAGCAGCCAAGAACGAGGGGACAGGGGCGCTGTTGAAAAACTGTTTTTT.

The chain employs TRBV5-4 and TRBJ2-3; weak D call: TRBD2 (6 bases). V was clipped by 2 bases and J by 3 bases, with 16 bases between them. The CDR3 totals 16 residues. Germline lookup yields CDR1 SGHNT and CDR2 YYREEE (reference sequence). DNA for the CDR3: TGTGCCAGCAGCTTAAGGGAGGATGGGATGACAGATACGCAGTATTTT. Translated, it gives CASSLREDGMTDTQYF. The full variable domain, rest sourced from reference TRBV5-4 and TRBJ2-3, is ETGVTQSPTHLIKTRGQQVTLRCSSQSGHNTVSWYQQALGQGPQFIFQYYREEENGRGNFPPRFSGLQFPNYSSELNVNALELDDSALYLCASSLREDGMTDTQYFGPGTRLTVL.

J is TRBJ2-1 and V is TRBV19; TRBD1 might be the D (5 bases). This CDR3 contains 15 residues. Trimming stripped 1 base from V and 1 base from J, with 8 bases between. CDR1 is LNHDA and CDR2 is SQIVND in the germline V gene (reference sequence). The CDR3, as DNA: TGTGCCAGTAGTATAGGGGGCCTGTCCTACAATGAGCAGTTCTTC. The encoded protein is CASSIGGLSYNEQFF.

The chain is built from TRBV7-3 and TRBJ2-3; a possible D gene is TRBD2 (5 bases). The germline CDR1 and CDR2 sequences are SGHTA and FQGTGA. The CDR3 is 15 residues long. The V end lost 5 bases, the J end lost 3 bases, and 15 bases lay between the germline ends. The CDR3 region is CASSVGAARTDTQYF. The CDR3, as DNA: TGTGCCAGCAGCGTGGGAGCGGCCCGGACAGATACGCAGTATTTT.

The J gene is TRBJ2-3, the V gene TRBV10-3; 8 bases are a match to TRBD2. Germline CDR1 ENHRY, CDR2 SYGVKD. This CDR3 is built from 13 residues. V shed 10 bases and J 3 bases; nucleotides not matched to a gene: 6. CDR3 bases: TGTGCCACCAAACGGGAGGGTACAGATACGCAGTATTTT. Encoded protein: CATKREGTDTQYF.